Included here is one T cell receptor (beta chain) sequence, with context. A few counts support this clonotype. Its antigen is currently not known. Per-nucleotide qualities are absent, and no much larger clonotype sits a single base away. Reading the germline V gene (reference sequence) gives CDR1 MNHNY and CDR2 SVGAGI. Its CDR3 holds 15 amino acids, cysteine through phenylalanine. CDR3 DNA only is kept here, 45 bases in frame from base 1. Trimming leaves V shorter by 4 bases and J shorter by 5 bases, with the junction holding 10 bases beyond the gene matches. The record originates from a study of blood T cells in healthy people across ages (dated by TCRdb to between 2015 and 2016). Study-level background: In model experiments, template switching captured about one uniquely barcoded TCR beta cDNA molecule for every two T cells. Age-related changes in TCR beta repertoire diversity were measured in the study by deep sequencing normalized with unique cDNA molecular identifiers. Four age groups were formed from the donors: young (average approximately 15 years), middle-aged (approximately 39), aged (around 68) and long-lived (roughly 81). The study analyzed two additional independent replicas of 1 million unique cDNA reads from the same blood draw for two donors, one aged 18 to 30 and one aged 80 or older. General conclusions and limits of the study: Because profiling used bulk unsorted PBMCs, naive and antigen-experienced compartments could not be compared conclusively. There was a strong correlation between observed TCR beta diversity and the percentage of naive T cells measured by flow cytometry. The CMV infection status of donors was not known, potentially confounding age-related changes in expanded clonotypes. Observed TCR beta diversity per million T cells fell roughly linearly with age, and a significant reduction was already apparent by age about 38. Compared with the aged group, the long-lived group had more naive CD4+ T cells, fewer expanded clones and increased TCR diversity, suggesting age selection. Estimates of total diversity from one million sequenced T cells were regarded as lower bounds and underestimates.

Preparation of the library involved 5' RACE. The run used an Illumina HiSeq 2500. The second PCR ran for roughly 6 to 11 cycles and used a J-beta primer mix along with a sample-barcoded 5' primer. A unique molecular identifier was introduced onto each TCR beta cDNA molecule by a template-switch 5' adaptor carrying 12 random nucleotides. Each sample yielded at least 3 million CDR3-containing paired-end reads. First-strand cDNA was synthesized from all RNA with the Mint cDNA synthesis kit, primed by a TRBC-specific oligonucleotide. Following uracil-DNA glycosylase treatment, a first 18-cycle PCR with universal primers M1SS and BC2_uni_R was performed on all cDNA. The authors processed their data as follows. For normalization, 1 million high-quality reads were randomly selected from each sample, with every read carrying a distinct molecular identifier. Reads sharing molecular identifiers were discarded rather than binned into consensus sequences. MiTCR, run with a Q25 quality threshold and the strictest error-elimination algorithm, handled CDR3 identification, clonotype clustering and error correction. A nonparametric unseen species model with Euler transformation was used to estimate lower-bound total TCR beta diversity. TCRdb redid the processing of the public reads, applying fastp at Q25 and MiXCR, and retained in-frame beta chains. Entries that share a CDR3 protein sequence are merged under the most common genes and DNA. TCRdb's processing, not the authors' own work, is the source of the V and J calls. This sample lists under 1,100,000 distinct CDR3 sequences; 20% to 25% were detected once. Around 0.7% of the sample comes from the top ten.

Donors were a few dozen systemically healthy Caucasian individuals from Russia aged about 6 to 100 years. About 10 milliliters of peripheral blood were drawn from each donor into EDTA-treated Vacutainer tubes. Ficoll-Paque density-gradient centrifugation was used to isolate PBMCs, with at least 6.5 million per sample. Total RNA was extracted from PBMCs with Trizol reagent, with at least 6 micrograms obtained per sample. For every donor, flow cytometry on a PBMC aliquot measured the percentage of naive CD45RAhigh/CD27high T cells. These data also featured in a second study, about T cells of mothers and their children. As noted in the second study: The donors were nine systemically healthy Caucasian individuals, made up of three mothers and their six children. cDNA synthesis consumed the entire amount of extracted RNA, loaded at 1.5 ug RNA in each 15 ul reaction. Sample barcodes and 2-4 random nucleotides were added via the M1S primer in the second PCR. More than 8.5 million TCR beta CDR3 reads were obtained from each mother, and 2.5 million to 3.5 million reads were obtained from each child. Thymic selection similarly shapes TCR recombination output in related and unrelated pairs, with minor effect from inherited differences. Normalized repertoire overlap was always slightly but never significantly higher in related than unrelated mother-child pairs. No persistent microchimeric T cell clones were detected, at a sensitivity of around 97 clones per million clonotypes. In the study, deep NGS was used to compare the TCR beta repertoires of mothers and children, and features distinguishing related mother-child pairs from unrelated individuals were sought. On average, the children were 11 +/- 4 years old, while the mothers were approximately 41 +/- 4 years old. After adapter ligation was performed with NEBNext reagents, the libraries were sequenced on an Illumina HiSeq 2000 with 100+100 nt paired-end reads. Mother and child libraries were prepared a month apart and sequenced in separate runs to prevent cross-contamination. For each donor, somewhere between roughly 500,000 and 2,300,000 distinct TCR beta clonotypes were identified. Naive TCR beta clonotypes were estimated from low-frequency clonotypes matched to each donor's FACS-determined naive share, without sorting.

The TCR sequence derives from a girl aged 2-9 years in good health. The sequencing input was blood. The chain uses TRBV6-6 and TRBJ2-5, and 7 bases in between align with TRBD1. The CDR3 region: CASSSPFTGEETQYF. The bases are TGTGCCAGCAGTTCACCATTTACAGGGGAGGAGACCCAGTACTTC.